A selection of T cell receptor beta chains follows, all from one sample in a study of tumor-infiltrating lymphocytes in primary liver carcinoma. MiXCR, run by TCRdb on the multiplex PCR reads, gives a single entry per CDR3 protein. The table includes roughly 80,000 distinct CDR3 sequences, over 70% detected once. Sequenced material: liver tumor tissue from sampling region 4. These receptors were collected from a woman aged 55-69 years with primary liver carcinoma and hepatitis B virus infection. Both conserved end residues are part of each CDR3. D genes are given only for firm matches. Where a row states a size, it is once, few, many or the class of an expanded clone; other rows omit it.

j_gene: TRBJ1-2
v_gene: TRBV12-3/TRBV12-4
d_gene: NA
abundance: NA
CDR3nt: TGTGTCAGCAGTTTAGGCCGACAGAACTATGTCTTC
CDR3aa: CVSSLGRQNYVF

j_gene: TRBJ2-1
v_gene: TRBV11-2
d_gene: TRBD2
abundance: NA
CDR3nt: TGTGCCAGCAGTCCCGGGCTAGCGGGCGATTATAATAAGCAGTTCTTC
CDR3aa: CASSPGLAGDYNKQFF

j_gene: TRBJ2-7
v_gene: TRBV6-1
d_gene: NA
abundance: NA
CDR3nt: TGTACCAGCAGTACTCCGGACGGAGCCTCCTACGAGCAGTACTTC
CDR3aa: CTSSTPDGASYEQYF

j_gene: TRBJ2-3
v_gene: TRBV6-5
d_gene: NA
abundance: NA
CDR3nt: TGTGCCAGCAGAGGACACACGGGTGGGGAAACGCAGTATTTT
CDR3aa: CASRGHTGGETQYF

j_gene: TRBJ1-2
v_gene: TRBV12-3/TRBV12-4
d_gene: TRBD1
abundance: NA
CDR3nt: TGTGCCTGGAGTTCCGACAGGGCGGTTCATGGCTACACCTTC
CDR3aa: CAWSSDRAVHGYTF

j_gene: TRBJ2-7
v_gene: TRBV6-5
d_gene: NA
abundance: NA
CDR3nt: TGTGCCAACAGCCCTCACCCCGGGGGAGAGCAGTACTTC
CDR3aa: CANSPHPGGEQYF

j_gene: TRBJ2-3
v_gene: TRBV11-2
d_gene: NA
abundance: NA
CDR3nt: TGTGCCAGTAGCTCAGGGATTCGAAGGGAAGGCGCAGATACGCATTATTTT
CDR3aa: CASSSGIRREGADTHYF

j_gene: TRBJ2-1
v_gene: TRBV11-3
d_gene: NA
abundance: NA
CDR3nt: TGTGCCAGCAGCTTAGGGGCACAGTGTCGCAAGGAGCACTTCTTC
CDR3aa: CASSLGAQCRKEHFF

j_gene: TRBJ2-1
v_gene: TRBV24-1
d_gene: TRBD2
abundance: NA
CDR3nt: TGTGCCACCAGTGATTTTGGAGCGGGATTAGGTGAGCAGTTCTTC
CDR3aa: CATSDFGAGLGEQFF

j_gene: TRBJ2-2
v_gene: TRBV6-5
d_gene: NA
abundance: few
CDR3nt: TGTGCCAGTAATAAAATTCCGGACTGCACCGGGGAGCTGTTTTTT
CDR3aa: CASNKIPDCTGELFF

j_gene: TRBJ2-5
v_gene: TRBV11-2
d_gene: NA
abundance: NA
CDR3nt: TGTGCCAGCAGCAATACATGGTTAGAGACCCAATACTTC
CDR3aa: CASSNTWLETQYF

j_gene: TRBJ1-1
v_gene: TRBV5-1
d_gene: TRBD1
abundance: once
CDR3nt: TGCGCCGGCAGCCTTCTTCCGGGACAGGGGGCTGAACCTTTCTTT
CDR3aa: CAGSLLPGQGAEPFF

j_gene: TRBJ2-2
v_gene: TRBV11-2
d_gene: NA
abundance: NA
CDR3nt: TGTGCCAGCAAAGCTGAGAACACCGGGGAGCTGTCTTTT
CDR3aa: CASKAENTGELSF